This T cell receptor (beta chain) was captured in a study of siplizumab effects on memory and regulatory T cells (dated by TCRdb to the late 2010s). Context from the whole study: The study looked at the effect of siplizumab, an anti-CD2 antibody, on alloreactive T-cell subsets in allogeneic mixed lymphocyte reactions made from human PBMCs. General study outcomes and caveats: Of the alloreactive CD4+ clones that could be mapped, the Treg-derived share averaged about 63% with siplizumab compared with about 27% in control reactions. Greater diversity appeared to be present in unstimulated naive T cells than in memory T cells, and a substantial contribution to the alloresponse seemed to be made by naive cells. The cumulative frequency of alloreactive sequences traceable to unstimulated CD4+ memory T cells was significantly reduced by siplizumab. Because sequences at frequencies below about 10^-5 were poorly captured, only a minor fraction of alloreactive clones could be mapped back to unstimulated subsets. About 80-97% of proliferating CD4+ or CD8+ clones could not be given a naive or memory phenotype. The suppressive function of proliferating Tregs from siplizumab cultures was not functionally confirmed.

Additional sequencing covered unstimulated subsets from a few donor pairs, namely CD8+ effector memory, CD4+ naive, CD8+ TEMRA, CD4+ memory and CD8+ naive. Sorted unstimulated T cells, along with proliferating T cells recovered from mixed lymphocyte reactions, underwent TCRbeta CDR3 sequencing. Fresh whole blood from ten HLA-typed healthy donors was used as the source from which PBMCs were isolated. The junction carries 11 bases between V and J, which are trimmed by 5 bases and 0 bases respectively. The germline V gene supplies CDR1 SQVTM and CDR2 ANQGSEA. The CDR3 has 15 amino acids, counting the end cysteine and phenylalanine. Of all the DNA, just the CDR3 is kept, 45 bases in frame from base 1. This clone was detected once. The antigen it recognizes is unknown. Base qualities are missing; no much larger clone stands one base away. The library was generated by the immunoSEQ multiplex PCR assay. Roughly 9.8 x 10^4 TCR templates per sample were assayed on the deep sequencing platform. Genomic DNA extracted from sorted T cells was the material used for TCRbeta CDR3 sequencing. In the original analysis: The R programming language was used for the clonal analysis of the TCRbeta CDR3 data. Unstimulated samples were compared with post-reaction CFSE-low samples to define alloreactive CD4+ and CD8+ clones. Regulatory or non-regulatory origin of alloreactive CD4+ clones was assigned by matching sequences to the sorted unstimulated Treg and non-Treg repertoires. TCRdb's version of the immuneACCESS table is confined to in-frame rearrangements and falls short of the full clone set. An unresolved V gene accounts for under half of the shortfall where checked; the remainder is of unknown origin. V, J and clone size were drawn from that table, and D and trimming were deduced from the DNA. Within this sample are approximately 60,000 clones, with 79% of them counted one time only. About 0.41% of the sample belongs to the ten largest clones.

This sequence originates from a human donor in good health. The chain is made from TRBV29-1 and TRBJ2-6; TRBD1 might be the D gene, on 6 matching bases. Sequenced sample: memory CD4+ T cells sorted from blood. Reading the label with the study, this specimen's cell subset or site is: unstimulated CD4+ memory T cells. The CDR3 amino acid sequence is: CSVRVGASGANVLTF. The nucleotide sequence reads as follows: TGCAGCGTTCGGGTGGGGGCCTCTGGGGCCAACGTCCTGACTTTC.